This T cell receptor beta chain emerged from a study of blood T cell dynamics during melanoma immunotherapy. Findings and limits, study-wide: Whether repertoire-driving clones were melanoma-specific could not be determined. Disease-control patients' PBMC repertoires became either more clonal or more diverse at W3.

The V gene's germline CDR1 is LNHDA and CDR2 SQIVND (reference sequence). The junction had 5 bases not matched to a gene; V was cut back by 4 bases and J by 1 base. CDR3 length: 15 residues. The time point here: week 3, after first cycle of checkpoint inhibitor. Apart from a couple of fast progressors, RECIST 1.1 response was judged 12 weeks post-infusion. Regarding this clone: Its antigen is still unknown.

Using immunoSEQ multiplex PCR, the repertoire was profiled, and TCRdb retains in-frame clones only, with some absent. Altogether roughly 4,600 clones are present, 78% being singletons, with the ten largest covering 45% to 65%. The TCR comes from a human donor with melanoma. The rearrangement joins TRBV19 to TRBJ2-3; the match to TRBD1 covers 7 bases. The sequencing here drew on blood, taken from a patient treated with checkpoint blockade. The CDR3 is CASSTGQARTDTQYF. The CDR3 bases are TGTGCCAGTAGTACTGGACAGGCGCGCACAGATACGCAGTATTTT.